This T cell receptor (beta chain) was found in a study of blood T cells in healthy people across ages. This clonotype was counted between two and nine times. As yet, its antigen is unknown. Together with a sample-barcoded 5' primer, a J-beta primer mix was included in a second PCR lasting about 7 to 11 cycles. TCRdb re-called the 5' RACE reads through MiXCR, storing one row per CDR3 protein. Of about 1 million distinct CDR3 sequences listed, around 45% are singletons. Germline V gene sequence: CDR1 SQVTM, CDR2 ANQGSEA. Deletions cut 4 bases from V and 6 bases from J, with 10 bases between. This CDR3 has 12 amino acids. Study-wide results and caveats: Higher diversity, along with more naive CD4+ cells, distinguished long-lived donors from aged donors.

V is TRBV29-1 and J is TRBJ2-1; D unresolved. The source is a woman aged 60-75 years in good health. Sequencing was carried out using blood. The CDR3 nucleotides are TGCAGCGTTGGTTTGGGCTTCAATGAGCAGTTCTTC. Translation: CSVGLGFNEQFF.